A selection of T cell receptor beta chains follows, all from one sample in a study of cytomegalovirus exposure and HLA in healthy donors. Clones were read by immunoSEQ multiplex PCR, and TCRdb kept only the in-frame ones, dropping some. The sample includes some 120,000 clones, 80% seen only once; the top ten take 5% to 6.5%. Sample: PBMCs. These receptors were taken from a man aged 25 to 45 in good health and CMV-seronegative. CDR3s include the opening cysteine and the closing phenylalanine or tryptophan. The D gene is left open where the match is weak. The size entry is marked missing in some rows and otherwise reads once, few, many or a size class.

.	TRBJ1-2	.	TRBV6-1	CASSEAGTPDGYTF	TGTGCCAGCAGTGAAGCCGGGACACCAGATGGCTACACCTTC
.	TRBJ1-1	.	TRBV2	CARGSGSNTEAFF	TGTGCCAGGGGATCCGGGAGTAACACTGAAGCTTTCTTT
.	TRBJ2-6	TRBD1	TRBV5-4	CASSRPGTGGSGANVLTF	TGTGCCAGCAGCAGACCCGGGACAGGGGGCTCTGGGGCCAACGTCCTGACTTTC
.	TRBJ2-7	TRBD2	TRBV25-1	CASSGTSGRSYEQYF	TGTGCCAGCAGTGGTACTAGCGGGAGATCCTACGAGCAGTACTTC
few	TRBJ2-1	.	TRBV4-3	CASSSMWLGGNEQFF	TGCGCCAGCAGCAGCATGTGGCTGGGGGGCAATGAGCAGTTCTTC
once	TRBJ2-3	TRBD2	TRBV4-3	CASSQDLTRTSGRAEYF	TGCGCCAGCAGCCAAGATCTTACCCGGACTAGCGGGAGGGCGGAGTATTTT
.	TRBJ2-7	TRBD1	TRBV9	CASSVARDRGTYEQYF	TGTGCCAGCAGCGTAGCCCGGGACAGGGGAACCTACGAGCAGTACTTC
once	TRBJ2-5	.	TRBV5-5	CASSSTKGSGETQYF	TGTGCCAGCAGCTCTACGAAGGGGAGCGGGGAGACCCAGTACTTC
.	TRBJ2-1	TRBD2	TRBV18	CASSRGLASNEQFF	TGTGCCAGCTCCCGAGGACTAGCGAGCAATGAGCAGTTCTTC
few	TRBJ1-4	TRBD1	TRBV6-6	CASSSRTGDEKLFF	TGTGCCAGCAGTTCCAGGACAGGCGATGAAAAACTGTTTTTT
.	TRBJ1-1	.	TRBV5-1	CASSSLNALNTEAFF	TGCGCCAGCAGCTCACTGAACGCGCTGAACACTGAAGCTTTCTTT
.	TRBJ1-2	TRBD1	TRBV10-3	CAISYDREVYGYTF	TGTGCCATCAGCTATGACAGGGAGGTCTATGGCTACACCTTC
few	TRBJ2-5	.	TRBV5-1	CASKVPTFDSEETQYF	TGCGCCAGCAAGGTGCCCACGTTCGACAGCGAAGAGACCCAGTACTTC